The 27 T cell receptor beta chains listed next were all sequenced from one sample in a study of blood T cell repertoires in COVID-19. TCRdb's copy holds only in-frame clones and misses some; the assay was immunoSEQ multiplex PCR. The data contain just under 350,000 clones, about 87% of them singletons. The sequenced sample was peripheral blood. These receptors all stem from a woman aged 50 to 60 with COVID-19, enrolled during active disease.

The chain is built from TRBV6-5 and TRBJ1-4; no firm D call. This CDR3 is built from 15 residues. V was shortened by 3 bases and J by 5 bases, with 13 bases between the two germline ends. The germline CDR1 and CDR2 sequences are MNHEY and SVGAGI. The CDR3 reads CASSYDPQENEKLFF. The DNA for the CDR3 is TGTGCCAGCAGTTATGACCCGCAGGAAAATGAAAAACTGTTTTTT.

The chain joins TRBV5-1 to TRBJ2-3; D is perhaps TRBD1 (5 bases). This CDR3 is built from 14 residues. V lost 5 bases, J lost 2 bases, and 12 bases lay in between. Germline loops: CDR1 SGHRS, CDR2 YFSETQ. CDR3 bases: TGCGCCAGCAGTCGTCTGGGGCCCACAGATACGCAGTATTTT. It encodes CASSRLGPTDTQYF.

The chain links TRBV7-2 to TRBJ2-3; tentative D call: TRBD2 (5 bases). V was trimmed by 0 bases and J by 8 bases, leaving 15 bases between them. The CDR3 extends over 15 amino acids. CDR1 and CDR2 from the germline V gene are SGHTA and FQGNSA. The CDR3 spells CASSLARVSRRTQYF. CDR3 bases: TGTGCCAGCAGCTTAGCGCGGGTCTCGCGTCGTACGCAGTATTTT.

This clone is medium-sized within its sample. The CDR3 sequence is CASSLLYEQYF. Written as DNA, the CDR3 is TGTGCCAGCAGCTTACTCTACGAGCAGTACTTC. V gene TRBV2 combines with J gene TRBJ2-7; D call uncertain. CDR1 SNHLY and CDR2 FYNNEI come from the germline V gene. With 6 bases removed from V and 3 bases from J, the gap between germline ends came to 6 bases. This CDR3 contains 11 residues.

The rearrangement uses TRBV20-1 and TRBJ2-1; perhaps TRBD2 as D (6 bases). V was pared by 6 bases and J by 8 bases, with 8 bases between. This CDR3 region has 10 residues. CDR1 is DFQATT, CDR2 SNEGSKA, per germline (reference sequence). CDR3 loop: CSAGGHEQFF. Written as DNA, the CDR3 is TGCAGTGCGGGGGGTCATGAGCAGTTCTTC.

The J gene is TRBJ2-7, the V gene TRBV5-1, with 8 bases identical to TRBD2. Unmatched junction bases numbered 8, after V lost 4 bases and J lost 2 bases. The CDR3 sequence is 15 residues long. The germline V gene encodes CDR1 SGHRS and CDR2 YFSETQ. The CDR3 DNA reads as TGCGCCAGCAGCCCCGGACTAGCTCAAACCTACGAGCAGTACTTC. It codes for CASSPGLAQTYEQYF. Together with reference TRBV5-1 and TRBJ2-7, the CDR3 gives the full variable domain: KAGVTQTPRYLIKTRGQQVTLSCSPISGHRSVSWYQQTPGQGLQFLFEYFSETQRNKGNFPGRFSGRQFSNSRSEMNVSTLELGDSALYLCASSPGLAQTYEQYFGPGTRLTVT.

The chain joins TRBV7-9 to TRBJ2-7; perhaps TRBD2 as D (5 bases). Germline CDR1 and CDR2: SEHNR and FQNEAQ (reference sequence). Deletions cut 3 bases from V and 3 bases from J, with 9 bases between. This CDR3 contains 13 residues. CDR3 bases: TGTGCCAGCAGCTTCGGGGTTAACTACGAGCAGTACTTC. Residues: CASSFGVNYEQYF.

The chain recombines TRBV5-5 with TRBJ2-4; weak D call: TRBD1 (7 bases). There are 19 residues in the CDR3. The ends were cut back, 4 bases at V and 0 bases at J, with 23 bases in the middle. Germline V gene lookup returns CDR1 SGHKS and CDR2 YYEKEE (reference sequence). The CDR3 is CASSATGRAGTVAKNIQYF. CDR3 bases: TGTGCCAGCAGCGCTACGGGACGGGCGGGGACAGTAGCCAAAAACATTCAGTACTTC.

The rearrangement links TRBV30 to TRBJ2-2; TRBD1 is a possible D gene (5 bases). CDR3 size: 15 residues. The V gene lost 0 bases and the J gene lost 5 bases, with 13 bases spanning the gap. Germline V gives CDR1 GTSNPN, CDR2 SVGIG (reference sequence). In DNA, the CDR3 is TGTGCCTGGAGTGTACGCACAGGCATAACCGGGGAGCTGTTTTTT. This sequence encodes CAWSVRTGITGELFF.

About this clone itself: Other DNA sequences of this sample code for an identical CDR3. V gene TRBV7-2 combines with J gene TRBJ1-5, with TRBD1 identical over 7 bases. There are 15 residues in the CDR3. Germline CDR1 is SGHTA and CDR2 is FQGNSA. V shed 1 base and J 7 bases; nucleotides not matched to a gene: 7. DNA of the CDR3: TGTGCCAGCAGCTTAGGAGGGGGCGCAGGCCAGCCCCAGCATTTT. Its translation: CASSLGGGAGQPQHF.

V gene TRBV9 combines with J gene TRBJ1-5, with 7 nucleotides matching TRBD1. The length of the CDR3 is 15 residues. With V trimmed by 3 bases and J by 0 bases, 3 bases remained unmatched. Germline CDR1 SGDLS, CDR2 YYNGEE. The CDR3 region has the DNA TGTGCCAGCAGCGAGGGGACAGATAGCAATCAGCCCCAGCATTTT. It codes for CASSEGTDSNQPQHF.

DNA of the CDR3: TGTGCCAGCAGTTTCCGAGTGTCGGGACAGGGGTCATCCTACGAGCAGTACTTC. It is translated as CASSFRVSGQGSSYEQYF. J is TRBJ2-7 and V is TRBV27, with 10 nucleotides matching TRBD1. CDR1 is MNHEY and CDR2 is SMNVEV in the germline V gene (reference sequence). The CDR3 spans 18 residues. V was pared by 3 bases and J by 1 base, with 12 bases of the junction left unmatched.

The V call is TRBV4-2, the J call TRBJ2-7, with TRBD2 matching over 9 bases. Per the germline V gene, CDR1 is LGHNA and CDR2 is YNFKEQ. V trimming: 0 bases; J trimming: 0 bases; junction bases outside the gene matches: 6. The CDR3 covers 17 residues. As DNA, the CDR3 is TGTGCCAGCAGCCAAGATAGTCGGCGGGAGGGCTCCTACGAGCAGTACTTC. Its protein is CASSQDSRREGSYEQYF.

V is TRBV19 and J is TRBJ1-1; 8 bases line up with TRBD1. This CDR3 contains 15 residues. CDR1 is LNHDA, CDR2 SQIVND, per germline (reference sequence). Trimming took 3 bases from V and 7 from J; bases not matched to a gene: 10. CDR3 nucleotides: TGTGCCAGTAGTATGGATCGACAGGGGATGAATGAAGCTTTCTTT. The encoded protein is CASSMDRQGMNEAFF.

DNA of the CDR3: TGTGCCACCAGTGATGGACAGGGTAACAATCAGCCCCAGCATTTT. Protein product: CATSDGQGNNQPQHF. The gene calls are TRBV24-1 and TRBJ1-5; 8 bases fit TRBD1. Germline loops: CDR1 KGHDR, CDR2 SFDVKD. The trim removed 3 bases at V and 3 bases at J, leaving 3 bases unmatched. The CDR3 is 15 residues long.

This chain uses TRBV7-8 with TRBJ1-4; 9 nucleotides align to TRBD1. Looked up from germline, CDR1 is SGHVS and CDR2 is FQNEAQ. The CDR3 extends over 15 amino acids. With 5 bases clipped from V and 7 bases from J, the junction kept 8 bases outside the gene matches. DNA of the CDR3: TGTGCCAGCAGCGCGGGACAGGGAAGAAGTGAAAAACTGTTTTTT. It codes for CASSAGQGRSEKLFF.

The chain combines TRBV9 with TRBJ2-2, with 7 bases fitting TRBD1. Per the germline V gene, CDR1 is SGDLS and CDR2 is YYNGEE. The CDR3 is 17 amino acids. The trim removed 4 bases at V and 2 bases at J, leaving 11 bases unmatched. The CDR3 region is CASSFSGDSYNTGELFF. For the CDR3, the DNA is TGTGCCAGCAGCTTTTCCGGGGACAGCTATAACACCGGGGAGCTGTTTTTT.

This rearrangement joins TRBV7-9 to TRBJ1-2, with 9 positions matching TRBD1. V gave up 1 base and J gave up 4 bases; unmatched junction bases: 4. The germline gives CDR1 SEHNR, CDR2 FQNEAQ (reference sequence). The CDR3 covers 15 residues. CDR3 bases: TGTGCCAGCAGCTTAGACCGGGGACAGGGCTATGGCTACACCTTC. Its protein is CASSLDRGQGYGYTF.

The J gene is TRBJ1-6, the V gene TRBV7-3; D may be TRBD1 (6 bases). Looked up from germline, CDR1 is SGHTA and CDR2 is FQGTGA. The CDR3 is 15 amino acids. Trimming left V 1 base short and J 7 bases short, with 11 bases between. Written as DNA, the CDR3 is TGTGCCAGCAGCTTAAACACAGGGACGAATTCACCCCTCCACTTT. Translating it yields CASSLNTGTNSPLHF.

This sequence joins TRBV25-1 and TRBJ2-2, with D possibly matching TRBD1 (7 bases). There are 15 residues in the CDR3. V lost 1 base and J lost 5, with 11 bases in between. CDR1 MGHDK and CDR2 SYGVNS come from the germline V gene. The CDR3 bases are TGTGCCAGCAGTGAATGGGCAGGGGGGACCGGGGAGCTGTTTTTT. This codes for CASSEWAGGTGELFF.

With respect to this clone: This sequence may be a read error, since a much larger clone differs from it by one base. The chain is built from TRBV14 and TRBJ1-1, with a possible D match to TRBD1 (6 bases). The ends were cut back, 4 bases at V and 1 base at J, with 7 bases in the middle. Per germline, CDR1 SGHDN and CDR2 FVKESK. The CDR3 runs to 13 residues. The CDR3 region is CASSLQGNTEAFF. CDR3 sequence (DNA): TGTGCCAGCAGCCTACAGGGGAACACTGAAGCTTTCTTT.

The rearrangement links TRBV30 to TRBJ2-7; D might be TRBD2 (6 bases). The germline gives CDR1 GTSNPN, CDR2 SVGIG (reference sequence). V gave up 2 bases and J gave up 9 bases, with 11 bases separating them. The CDR3 has 11 amino acids. The CDR3 DNA is TGTGCCTGGAGTCCGGGGGAAGTGCAGTACTTC. This encodes CAWSPGEVQYF.

The chain uses TRBV10-3 and TRBJ2-1; 10 bases agree with TRBD2. The CDR3 covers 16 residues. Per the germline V gene, CDR1 is ENHRY and CDR2 is SYGVKD. Losses at the gene ends were 4 bases for V and 7 bases for J; bases not matched to a gene: 10. The CDR3 coding sequence is TGTGCCATCAGTGCGGGACTAGCGATAGAGGGGAATGAGCAGTTCTTC. It encodes CAISAGLAIEGNEQFF.

CDR3 coding DNA: TGTGCCAGCAGCCAAAATAGCGGGGTAGCCAAAAACATTCAGTACTTC. Protein sequence: CASSQNSGVAKNIQYF. The chain recombines TRBV4-2 with TRBJ2-4; 8 bases are a match to TRBD2. V was pared by 2 bases and J by 0 bases, with 3 bases of the junction left unmatched. Germline CDR1 and CDR2: LGHNA and YNFKEQ. The length of the CDR3 is 16 residues.

The rearrangement uses TRBV5-1 and TRBJ2-5, with D perhaps TRBD2 (6 bases). The V gene's germline CDR1 is SGHRS and CDR2 YFSETQ. V shed 4 bases and J shed 5 bases, with 9 bases lying between them. The CDR3 is made up of 12 amino acids. The CDR3 reads CASSPGRETQYF. CDR3 nucleotides: TGCGCCAGCAGCCCAGGGAGGGAGACCCAGTACTTC. Drawing the rest from reference TRBV5-1 and TRBJ2-5, the complete variable domain is KAGVTQTPRYLIKTRGQQVTLSCSPISGHRSVSWYQQTPGQGLQFLFEYFSETQRNKGNFPGRFSGRQFSNSRSEMNVSTLELGDSALYLCASSPGRETQYFGPGTRLLVL.

V usage is TRBV9 and J usage is TRBJ2-2; D is possibly TRBD2 (6 bases). Deletions cut 0 bases from V and 1 base from J, with 10 bases between. The CDR3 consists of 16 residues. From germline, CDR1 is SGDLS and CDR2 YYNGEE. The CDR3 nucleotides read TGTGCCAGCAGCGTAGTAGGTAGCGGGAACACCGGGGAGCTGTTTTTT. Translated: CASSVVGSGNTGELFF.

The chain recombines TRBV3-1 (or the pseudogene TRBV3-2) with TRBJ2-2; 9 positions match TRBD2. Trimming took 8 bases from V and 6 from J; bases not matched to a gene: 10. The CDR3 covers 15 residues. Germline V lookup: CDR1 LGHDT, CDR2 YNNKEL (reference sequence). In DNA form, the CDR3 reads TGTGCCAGCGAGCTAGCGGGAAGGGAGGCCGGGGAGCTGTTTTTT. Its protein is CASELAGREAGELFF.